This is a list of T cell receptor beta chains from one sample in a study of blood T cell repertoires in COVID-19. This table comes from immunoSEQ multiplex PCR, and its TCRdb copy is limited to in-frame clones, with some not included. This sample carries some 50,000 clones, about nine tenths of them seen once, and the ten largest clones take around 1.6%. The source material was peripheral blood. These receptor sequences come from a man in his 60s with acute or convalescent COVID-19. Each CDR3 is given with its conserved first and last residue. The order of the fields is V gene, clone size, D gene, J gene, CDR3 protein, CDR3 DNA. D genes are given only for firm matches. Some rows mark clone size as missing; the rest say once, few, many or name a class of expanded clone.

>TRBV5-1|once|TRBD1|TRBJ1-3
CASRSGLTGDLGSGNTIYF
TGCGCCAGCAGGTCGGGGCTGACAGGGGATTTGGGCTCTGGAAACACCATATATTTT
>TRBV19|.|.|TRBJ1-2
CASSTQGSYGYTF
TGTGCCAGTAGTACGCAGGGGAGCTATGGCTACACCTTC
>TRBV6-2/TRBV6-3|once|.|TRBJ2-3
CASSYSRTSTDTQYF
TGTGCCAGCAGTTACTCTCGGACTAGCACAGATACGCAGTATTTT
>TRBV21-1|once|.|TRBJ2-4
CASPPEVPAKNIQYF
TGTGCCAGCCCACCGGAGGTTCCAGCCAAAAACATTCAGTACTTC
>TRBV7-9|.|.|TRBJ1-1
CASSSGTEAFF
TGTGCCAGCAGCTCCGGCACTGAAGCTTTCTTT
>TRBV2|few|.|TRBJ1-2
CASRVDRNYGYTF
TGTGCCAGCAGAGTGGACAGAAACTATGGCTACACCTTC
>TRBV19|.|TRBD2|TRBJ2-1
CASSIVLVLAGGPDEQFF
TGTGCCAGTAGTATAGTTTTGGTACTAGCGGGGGGTCCCGATGAGCAGTTCTTC
>TRBV6-6|.|.|TRBJ1-4
CATLTVAQERKLFF
TGTGCCACCCTGACGGTGGCTCAAGAGAGGAAACTGTTTTTT
>TRBV6-6|.|TRBD1|TRBJ1-5
CASSSPGQINQPQHF
TGTGCCAGCAGTTCCCCGGGACAGATAAATCAGCCCCAGCATTTT
>TRBV7-6|.|.|TRBJ2-2
CASSLGVGHARLSNTGELFF
TGTGCCAGCAGCTTAGGCGTAGGACACGCTCGACTCTCGAACACCGGGGAGCTGTTTTTT
>TRBV5-8|once|TRBD1|TRBJ2-7
CASSLTDRGYNEQYF
TGTGCCAGCAGCTTGACGGACAGGGGTTACAACGAGCAGTACTTC
>TRBV5-1|once|TRBD2|TRBJ2-1
CASSYTSGGAPNEQFF
TGCGCCAGCAGTTATACTAGCGGGGGGGCACCCAATGAGCAGTTCTTC
>TRBV3-1/TRBV3-2|.|.|TRBJ1-1
CASSQAVNTEAFF
TGTGCCAGCAGCCAAGCGGTGAACACTGAAGCTTTCTTT
>TRBV7-8|.|.|TRBJ1-6
CASSSNRDSPLHF
TGTGCCAGCAGCTCAAACAGGGATTCACCCCTCCACTTT
>TRBV5-6|.|.|TRBJ2-1
CASSLGLLDEQFF
TGTGCCAGCAGCTTGGGACTTCTTGATGAGCAGTTCTTC
>TRBV5-1|.|TRBD1|TRBJ1-6
CASRYTGDSSPLHF
TGCGCCAGCAGGTATACAGGGGATAGTTCACCCCTCCACTTT
>TRBV20-1|once|.|TRBJ1-2
CSVLGAYGYTF
TGCAGTGTCCTGGGGGCCTATGGCTACACCTTC
>TRBV19|.|TRBD1|TRBJ2-6
CASSRETGVGSGANVLTF
TGTGCCAGTAGTAGGGAGACAGGGGTCGGCTCTGGGGCCAACGTCCTGACTTTC
>TRBV9|.|.|TRBJ1-2
CASSVVHGYGYTF
TGTGCCAGCAGCGTAGTCCACGGCTATGGCTACACCTTC
>TRBV30|.|TRBD1|TRBJ1-3
CAWGTGSWAGNTIYF
TGTGCCTGGGGGACAGGTTCATGGGCTGGAAACACCATATATTTT
>TRBV19|.|.|TRBJ2-1
CASSMGSGRLSYNEQFF
TGTGCCAGTAGTATGGGAAGCGGACGGCTCTCCTACAATGAGCAGTTCTTC
>TRBV28|.|.|TRBJ1-4
CASSLQAGRGFEKLFF
TGTGCCAGCAGTTTACAGGCAGGCAGGGGATTTGAAAAACTGTTTTTT
>TRBV12-3/TRBV12-4|few|TRBD1|TRBJ2-7
CASSRTGYEQYF
TGTGCCAGCAGTCGGACAGGGTACGAGCAGTACTTC
>TRBV6-5|once|TRBD1|TRBJ2-7
CASRTGTGHYEQYF
TGTGCCAGCAGAACCGGGACAGGGCACTACGAGCAGTACTTC
>TRBV14|.|.|TRBJ2-3
CASDSGVGTDTQYF
TGTGCCAGCGATTCAGGGGTTGGCACAGATACGCAGTATTTT
>TRBV29-1|.|.|TRBJ1-1
CSVTGFTNTEAFF
TGCAGCGTTACAGGGTTCACGAACACTGAAGCTTTCTTT
>TRBV9|.|.|TRBJ2-7
CASSVRGSQLLYYEQYF
TGTGCCAGCAGCGTACGAGGGTCCCAATTGTTGTACTACGAGCAGTACTTC
>TRBV6-5|.|.|TRBJ2-7
CASSGNLVREQYF
TGTGCCAGCTCGGGGAACCTGGTACGAGAGCAGTACTTC
>TRBV7-8|few|TRBD1|TRBJ1-2
CASSLAMTGSAYGYTF
TGTGCCAGCAGCTTAGCTATGACAGGGTCTGCCTATGGCTACACCTTC
>TRBV18|.|TRBD1|TRBJ1-1
CASSPRQGVNTEAFF
TGTGCCAGCTCACCGCGACAGGGCGTGAACACTGAAGCTTTCTTT
>TRBV2|once|.|TRBJ1-1
CASSVEGSNTEAFF
TGTGCCAGCTCGGTGGAGGGCTCGAACACTGAAGCTTTCTTT
>TRBV19|many|TRBD1|TRBJ1-5
CASTPQGGNQPQHF
TGTGCCAGTACCCCCCAGGGGGGCAATCAGCCCCAGCATTTT
>TRBV6-5|.|TRBD1|TRBJ1-6
CASIDRGDSPLHF
TGTGCCAGCATCGACAGGGGGGATTCACCCCTCCACTTT
>TRBV2|.|.|TRBJ2-7
CAIVAVGGSYEQYF
TGTGCCATAGTTGCGGTAGGGGGCTCCTACGAGCAGTACTTC
>TRBV27|.|TRBD1|TRBJ2-7
CASRAGQVFYEQYF
TGTGCCAGCAGGGCGGGACAGGTATTCTACGAGCAGTACTTC
>TRBV5-8|.|TRBD1|TRBJ2-7
CASRWRQGADEQYF
TGTGCCAGCAGATGGAGGCAGGGGGCAGACGAGCAGTACTTC
>TRBV23-1|.|.|TRBJ1-5
CASTLWEVRQPQHF
TGCGCCAGCACCTTATGGGAGGTAAGACAGCCCCAGCATTTT
>TRBV30|.|.|TRBJ1-2
CAWSVWEGGGYTF
TGTGCCTGGAGTGTATGGGAAGGGGGAGGCTACACCTTC
>TRBV3-1/TRBV3-2|.|TRBD2|TRBJ2-3
CASSQAGSSGVRTYF
TGTGCCAGCAGCCAAGCTGGATCTAGCGGGGTAAGGACGTATTTT
>TRBV6-1|.|.|TRBJ1-2
CASSEANRGGGYTF
TGTGCCAGCAGTGAAGCGAACCGCGGCGGTGGCTACACCTTC
>TRBV6-6|.|.|TRBJ2-2
CASSSQVNGELFF
TGTGCCAGCAGTTCACAGGTCAACGGGGAGCTGTTTTTT